The next 21 T cell receptor beta chains were all read from a single sample in a study of T cell responses to AZD1222 COVID-19 vaccine. The repertoire was sequenced with immunoSEQ multiplex PCR; TCRdb's copy has only in-frame clones and lacks some. The sample lists 150,000 to 200,000 clones; about nine tenths were seen once. Sequences were derived from peripheral blood, sampled on day 0 of AZD1222 vaccination. These receptors all come from an adult in good health.

V gene TRBV29-1 combines with J gene TRBJ2-7, with 7 nucleotides matching TRBD2. Germline-derived CDR1 and CDR2 are SQVTM and ANQGSEA. The CDR3 spans 15 residues. Germline trimming cut 4 bases from V and 0 bases from J; bases unmatched to any gene: 9. Written as DNA, the CDR3 is TGCAGCGTTGGAGAAAGAGGCGGGAGCTCCTACGAGCAGTACTTC. It is translated as CSVGERGGSSYEQYF.

The V and J genes are TRBV27 and TRBJ2-4; D may match TRBD1 or TRBD2 (5 bases each). With 5 bases removed from V and 0 bases from J, the gap between germline ends came to 26 bases. The CDR3 is 20 residues long. Germline CDR1 and CDR2: MNHEY and SMNVEV (reference sequence). The CDR3 DNA follows: TGTGCCAGCAGTCCTTATGGCAGGGACCCTTATCGCCTAGCCAAAAACATTCAGTACTTC. This translates into CASSPYGRDPYRLAKNIQYF.

J is TRBJ1-6 and V is TRBV27; D not resolved. The CDR3 loop spans 14 amino acids. V lost 7 bases, J lost 7 bases, and 14 bases lay in between. Per the germline V gene, CDR1 is MNHEY and CDR2 is SMNVEV (reference sequence). The chain's CDR3 is CASTQAVRNSPLHF. The CDR3 DNA follows: TGTGCCAGCACCCAGGCCGTCAGAAATTCACCCCTCCACTTT.

V gene TRBV7-6 combines with J gene TRBJ1-1, with 8 bases fitting TRBD1. The germline V gene has CDR1 SGHVS and CDR2 FNYEAQ. The CDR3 is made up of 13 amino acids. Trimming at V came to 4 bases and at J to 10 bases, leaving 8 bases not matched to a gene. The CDR3 here is CASSSQGAAGAFF. The CDR3 nucleotides read TGTGCCAGCAGCTCTCAGGGGGCAGCGGGAGCTTTCTTT.

V and J are TRBV15 and TRBJ2-3; the match to TRBD2 covers 8 bases. CDR3 size: 15 residues. V shed 5 bases and J 1 base; nucleotides not matched to a gene: 5. The germline V gene has CDR1 LNHNV and CDR2 YYDKDF (reference sequence). The CDR3 reads CATSPGLARTDTQYF. In DNA form, the CDR3 reads TGTGCCACCAGCCCAGGACTAGCTCGCACAGATACGCAGTATTTT.

In this sample, this clone turned up once. The chain joins TRBV5-1 to TRBJ2-1; unclear D gene. Germline V CDR1 and CDR2: SGHRS, YFSETQ. The ends were cut back, 0 bases at V and 7 bases at J, with 14 bases in the middle. The CDR3 contains 15 residues. CDR3 residues: CASSLVAAPQNEQFF. The CDR3 region has the DNA TGCGCCAGCAGCTTGGTCGCTGCCCCACAGAATGAGCAGTTCTTC.

The V call is TRBV9, the J call TRBJ1-2, with 9 bases aligning to TRBD1. Looked up from germline, CDR1 is SGDLS and CDR2 is YYNGEE. The ends lost 4 bases at V and 4 bases at J; junction bases unmatched: 14. The CDR3 covers 17 residues. The CDR3 region has the DNA TGTGCCAGCAGCCCGAGAGACAGGGGGAGGATTCGCTATGGCTACACCTTC. Encoded protein: CASSPRDRGRIRYGYTF. The whole variable domain, remainder taken from reference TRBV9 and TRBJ1-2, is DSGVTQTPKHLITATGQRVTLRCSPRSGDLSVYWYQQSLDQGLQFLIQYYNGEERAKGNILERFSAQQFPDLHSELNLSSLELGDSALYFCASSPRDRGRIRYGYTFGSGTRLTVV.

This chain joins TRBV12-3 or TRBV12-4 and TRBJ1-2; D uncertain. The V and J ends lost 6 bases and 8 bases respectively, with 7 bases between them. CDR3 size: 10 residues. The DNA for the CDR3 is TGTGCCAGCAGCGGAAGGGGCTACACCTTC. As protein: CASSGRGYTF.

J is TRBJ2-7 and V is TRBV5-1; D is perhaps TRBD1 or TRBD2 (6 bases each). The CDR3 runs to 16 residues. Germline V gene lookup returns CDR1 SGHRS and CDR2 YFSETQ. Trimming shortened V by 0 bases and J by 1 base, and 14 bases separated the two germline ends. This chain's CDR3 is CASSLVTGARSYEQYF. CDR3 sequence (DNA): TGCGCCAGCAGCTTGGTTACGGGGGCCCGGTCCTACGAGCAGTACTTC.

The chain combines TRBV19 with TRBJ1-3; maybe TRBD1 (5 bases). Trimming removed 7 bases from V and 0 bases from J, with 19 bases in between. The germline gives CDR1 LNHDA, CDR2 SQIVND (reference sequence). The CDR3 runs 17 residues. CDR3: CASILRGAGGSGNTIYF. In nucleotides, the CDR3 is TGTGCCAGTATCCTGAGGGGCGCCGGGGGCTCTGGAAACACCATATATTTT.

The V gene is TRBV6-4, the J gene TRBJ1-2, with TRBD1 matching over 7 bases. Looked up from germline, CDR1 is MRHNA and CDR2 is SNTAGT. The CDR3 sequence is 15 residues long. Unmatched junction bases numbered 8, after V lost 3 bases and J lost 4 bases. The CDR3 DNA reads TGTGCCAGCAGTGAAGGGACAGCACGCGGCTATGGCTACACCTTC. Encoded protein: CASSEGTARGYGYTF.

J is TRBJ2-3 and V is TRBV29-1; TRBD1 is a possible D gene (6 bases). CDR3 length: 15 amino acids. Germline CDR1 and CDR2: SQVTM and ANQGSEA. The V end lost 1 base, the J end lost 0 bases, and 11 bases lay between the germline ends. DNA of the CDR3: TGCAGCGTTGAAGGGGGGCCTTCTAGCACAGATACGCAGTATTTT. Its translation: CSVEGGPSSTDTQYF.

V gene TRBV5-1 combines with J gene TRBJ2-2; D ambiguous. CDR1 is SGHRS, CDR2 YFSETQ, per germline. The CDR3 runs to 14 residues. V was trimmed by 1 base and J by 2 bases, leaving 6 bases between them. CDR3 protein: CASSLRLNTGELFF. The CDR3 DNA follows: TGCGCCAGCAGCTTGCGGCTTAACACCGGGGAGCTGTTTTTT.

The chain's CDR3 is CASSDGQGFSPLHF. CDR3 coding DNA: TGCGCCAGCAGCGATGGACAGGGGTTTTCACCCCTCCACTTT. The chain couples TRBV5-1 to TRBJ1-6; 9 bases fit TRBD1. J gave up 9 bases and V 4 bases, and 5 bases lay outside the gene matches. Germline V gives CDR1 SGHRS, CDR2 YFSETQ. The CDR3 extends over 14 amino acids.

The chain carries TRBV5-1 and TRBJ2-3; TRBD2 agrees at 14 bases. Trimming took 4 bases from V and 5 from J; bases not matched to a gene: 6. Germline values: CDR1 SGHRS, CDR2 YFSETQ. The CDR3 is made up of 16 amino acids. CDR3 DNA: TGCGCCAGCAGCAGGGGACTAGCGGGGGAGGTAGATACGCAGTATTTT. Amino acid sequence: CASSRGLAGEVDTQYF.

The chain carries TRBV19 and TRBJ1-3; D is ambiguous. The CDR3 spans 13 residues. The V end lost 6 bases, the J end lost 4 bases, and 10 bases lay between the germline ends. CDR1 LNHDA and CDR2 SQIVND come from the germline V gene (reference sequence). The CDR3 protein is CASRIGGGNTIYF. In DNA form, the CDR3 reads TGTGCCAGTAGAATCGGAGGGGGAAACACCATATATTTT.

V gene TRBV2 combines with J gene TRBJ1-5; possible D gene TRBD1, 6 bases. V lost 6 bases to trimming and J lost 7 bases, with 13 bases between them. CDR1 and CDR2 from the germline V gene are SNHLY and FYNNEI. The CDR3 runs 13 residues. The DNA of the CDR3 is TGTGCCAGCAGAGTTCAGGGGCCCCAGCCCCAGCATTTT. Its protein is CASRVQGPQPQHF.

This clone occurred once. The chain couples TRBV4-1 to TRBJ1-1; 11 nucleotides align to TRBD1. There are 16 residues in the CDR3. After removal of 1 base from V and 5 bases from J, the junction contained 6 bases not matched to a gene. Germline CDR1 reads MGHRA; CDR2 reads YSYEKL. The CDR3: CASSQVGTGGRTEAFF. The CDR3 DNA reads as TGCGCCAGCAGCCAAGTCGGGACAGGGGGGAGGACTGAAGCTTTCTTT.

The J gene is TRBJ1-4, the V gene TRBV6-2 or TRBV6-3, with 10 bases fitting TRBD1. The CDR3 has 15 residues. J was trimmed by 7 bases and V by 5 bases; bases with no gene match: 7. The germline V gene has CDR1 MNHEY and CDR2 SVGEGT. The CDR3 loop reads CASSLPGTGVEKLFF. In DNA form, the CDR3 reads TGTGCCAGCAGTCTCCCCGGGACAGGGGTTGAAAAACTGTTTTTT.

This chain joins TRBV12-5 and TRBJ1-1, with D possibly being TRBD1 (5 bases). With 4 bases removed from V and 2 bases from J, the gap between germline ends came to 8 bases. Per the germline V gene, CDR1 is LGHNT and CDR2 is FRNRAP. The CDR3 contains 13 residues. The CDR3 loop is CASGSGGNTEAFF. DNA of the CDR3: TGTGCTAGTGGTTCCGGGGGTAACACTGAAGCTTTCTTT. The full variable domain, with the rest looked up from reference TRBV12-5 and TRBJ1-1, is DARVTQTPRHKVTEMGQEVTMRCQPILGHNTVFWYRQTMMQGLELLAYFRNRAPLDDSGMPKDRFSAEMPDATLATLKIQPSEPRDSAVYFCASGSGGNTEAFFGQGTRLTVV.

V and J are TRBV9 and TRBJ1-2; 10 bases are a match to TRBD1. CDR3 length: 14 residues. V dropped 4 bases and J dropped 4; count of bases not matched to a gene: 4. Germline V gene data show CDR1 as SGDLS and CDR2 as YYNGEE. CDR3 protein: CASSSRQGAYGYTF. CDR3 DNA sequence: TGTGCCAGCAGCTCACGACAGGGGGCCTATGGCTACACCTTC.